This T cell receptor beta chain was recorded in a study of T cell responses to AZD1222 COVID-19 vaccine (dated by TCRdb to the early 2020s). A note on the overall study: AZD1222 recipients with second doses at about 4 weeks or about 12 weeks were pooled, because spike-specific TCR depth and breadth did not differ between schedules. A total of 233 trial participants underwent TCR sequencing, of whom roughly 210 had received two doses of AZD1222 and approximately 25 had received two doses of the MenACWY control vaccine. Trial participants were enrolled into age subgroups of 18-55, 56-69 and 70-plus years, which contained around 150, 29 and 61 TCR-sequenced participants, respectively. The investigation overall reported the following: In the small 56-69-year group, the increase in depth fell short of significance, most likely because of low power. CD4 TCRs associated with the vaccine covered the entire spike protein, and the dominant responses were in regions 160-218 and 743-854. A significant rise in spike-specific TCR breadth and depth was observed after two AZD1222 doses relative to day 0 and relative to MenACWY recipients. Epitopes outside the regions mutated in the B.1.351 and B.1.1.7 variants were reportedly recognized by nearly half of the unique spike-specific TCRs. Participants were mostly white British and included more females than males, and it was suggested by the authors that clonal diversity may have been underestimated. Because no day 14 peak-response samples were available, repertoires were characterized only after the peak T cell response. Conclusions about previously exposed vaccinees are limited because only six or seven AZD1222 recipients were SARS-CoV-2 seropositive at baseline.

The germline V gene supplies CDR1 SGHAT and CDR2 FQNNGV. V was cut back by 1 base and J by 9 bases, leaving a gap of 13 bases between them. Taken from cysteine to phenylalanine, the CDR3 has 14 residues. Of all the DNA, just the CDR3 is kept, 42 bases in frame from base 1. This clone came up once. Its antigen target is currently unknown. No quality values exist for individual bases; no much larger clone is one base distant. Per the publication, the time point label means: baseline before first vaccination. Samples from vaccinated people were obtained from the UK trials COV001 and COV002, which included a single-blind randomized controlled phase 2/3 trial of AZD1222 (ChAdOx1 nCoV-19) in healthy adults. Trial participant PBMC samples were collected at day 0 and day 28 after the second dose for TCRbeta chain sequencing. The CDR3 regions of human TCRbeta chains were subjected to immunosequencing. Per the source publication's procedure: TCRs in the repertoires were matched against a reference library of SARS-CoV-2-specific TCRs that had been generated with the MIRA antigen-specificity platform. Breadth was defined as the fraction of unique TCRs that were SARS-CoV-2-associated. Depth was defined as the fraction of total T cells that were SARS-CoV-2-associated. Using the MIRA data, each spike-specific TCR was assigned both to the spike region to which the TCR was reactive and to a CD4 or CD8 class. Log10-transformed breadth and depth values were compared by one-way ANOVA with Sidak's multiple comparisons tests. TCRdb took over this immuneACCESS table, retaining in-frame rearrangements with V and J assigned. Such tables are incomplete; in checked studies, under half of the missing clones stem from an unresolved V gene, and the remainder is unexplained. The V and J calls and clone size were taken over from that table, and D and trimming were inferred from the DNA. The sample contains around 97,000 clones, 90% of them found a single time. The ten largest clones represent 4% to 6% of the sample.

This chain is built from TRBV11-2 and TRBJ1-5; the D gene lacks a confident call. The specimen was peripheral blood, collected on day 0 of AZD1222 vaccination. This receptor was obtained from an adult in good health. The DNA is TGTGCCAGCAGCTTAGGGCCGCTTTCTTCGCCCCAGCATTTT. This translates into CASSLGPLSSPQHF.